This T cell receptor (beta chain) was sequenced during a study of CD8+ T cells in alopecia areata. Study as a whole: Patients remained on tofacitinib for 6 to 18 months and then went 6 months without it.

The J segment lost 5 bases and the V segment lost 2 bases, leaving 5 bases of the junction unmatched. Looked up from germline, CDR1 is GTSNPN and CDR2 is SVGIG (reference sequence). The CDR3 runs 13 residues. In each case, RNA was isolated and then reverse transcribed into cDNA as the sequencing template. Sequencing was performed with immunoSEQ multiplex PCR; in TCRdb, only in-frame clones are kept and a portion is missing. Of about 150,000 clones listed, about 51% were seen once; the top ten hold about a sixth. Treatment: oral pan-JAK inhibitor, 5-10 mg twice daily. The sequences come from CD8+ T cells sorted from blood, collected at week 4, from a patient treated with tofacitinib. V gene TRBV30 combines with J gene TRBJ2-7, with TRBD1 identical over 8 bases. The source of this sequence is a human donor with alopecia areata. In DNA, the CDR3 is TGTGCCTGGAGTATGCAGGGGGCGAACGAGCAGTACTTC. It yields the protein CAWSMQGANEQYF.